A selection of T cell receptor beta chains follows, all from one sample in a study of blood T cell repertoires in COVID-19. Assay: immunoSEQ multiplex PCR; the TCRdb copy retains only in-frame clones and omits some. The top ten hold around 29% of the sample, which has 80,000 to 95,000 clones, 65% to 85% seen once. The sequencing input was peripheral blood. Every receptor here comes from a woman aged 80 or over with active or convalescent COVID-19. Both conserved end residues are part of each CDR3. The D gene is left open where the match is weak. Only part of the rows carry a size: once, few, many, or a class if the clone is expanded.

d_gene	v_gene	j_gene	abundance	CDR3nt	CDR3aa
.	TRBV10-2	TRBJ1-1	.	TGCGCCAGCAGTGAGTTCGTAGCAGGGAAAGGTTTCTTT	CASSEFVAGKGFF
TRBD1	TRBV7-9	TRBJ2-7	.	TGTGCCAGCAGCGACCATGGGACAGGGGGTTACGAGCAGTACTTC	CASSDHGTGGYEQYF
.	TRBV11-2	TRBJ1-1	.	TGTGCCAGCAGCTGGACAGAGAACACTGAAGCTTTCTTT	CASSWTENTEAFF
TRBD2	TRBV10-1	TRBJ2-3	.	TGCGCCAGCAGTGAGGGAATAGCGGGAGGAACAGATACGCAGTATTTT	CASSEGIAGGTDTQYF
.	TRBV4-3	TRBJ1-6	.	TGCGCCAGCAGCCAAGGCCAGGGTGGGATTTATAATTCACCCCTCCACTTT	CASSQGQGGIYNSPLHF
TRBD1	TRBV9	TRBJ2-2	.	TGTGCCAGCAGCGTAGGGACAGGGGGGAACACCGGGGAGCTGTTTTTT	CASSVGTGGNTGELFF
TRBD1	TRBV3-1/TRBV3-2	TRBJ1-5	.	TGTGCCAGCAGCAGTGGAGCAGGGGGGAGCAATCAGCCCCAGCATTTT	CASSSGAGGSNQPQHF
TRBD1	TRBV29-1	TRBJ2-1	.	TGCAGCGTTGGAACTGGGACAGGGGCCTACAATGAGCAGTTCTTC	CSVGTGTGAYNEQFF
.	TRBV18	TRBJ1-2	.	TGTGCCAGCTCACCACAAGACAGGATCACCCCCTATGGCTACACCTTC	CASSPQDRITPYGYTF
.	TRBV3-1/TRBV3-2	TRBJ1-1	.	TGTGCCAGCAGCCAATCGACACCCGTGAACACTGAAGCTTTCTTT	CASSQSTPVNTEAFF
.	TRBV5-1	TRBJ1-2	.	TGCGCCAGCAGCCCGGGGGACCGAAACTATGGCTACACCTTC	CASSPGDRNYGYTF
.	TRBV28	TRBJ1-5	.	TGTGCCAGCACGGAGGGCAATCAGCCCCAGCATTTT	CASTEGNQPQHF
TRBD2	TRBV10-3	TRBJ2-5	.	TGTGCCATCGGATTAGCGGGGGGGGCTACCCAGTACTTC	CAIGLAGGATQYF
.	TRBV6-6	TRBJ1-1	.	TGTGCCAGCGTGCGAAACACTGAAGCTTTCTTT	CASVRNTEAFF
.	TRBV5-8	TRBJ1-2	.	TGTGCCAGCAGCTTGGAGGGGCGCGGCTATGGCTACACCTTC	CASSLEGRGYGYTF
.	TRBV6-2/TRBV6-3	TRBJ1-6	.	TGTGCCAGCAGTTTTTCATATAATTCACCCCTCCACTTT	CASSFSYNSPLHF
TRBD1	TRBV6-5	TRBJ1-2	.	TGTGCCAGCAGACCGGGACAGGGGGACTATGGCTACACCTTC	CASRPGQGDYGYTF
.	TRBV6-1	TRBJ1-5	.	TGTGCCAGCAGTGAAAAAACCCTTACTGCTCAGCCCCAGCATTTT	CASSEKTLTAQPQHF
.	TRBV2	TRBJ2-7	.	TGTGCCAGCAGTGAAGTCCTTCCCTACGAGCAGTACTTC	CASSEVLPYEQYF
.	TRBV4-2	TRBJ2-7	.	TGTGCCAGCAGCCAAGATTGGAGCTACGAGCAGTACTTC	CASSQDWSYEQYF
.	TRBV30	TRBJ2-7	once	TGTGCCTGGACGGCGGGGAGGGGGGGCGTCGGGCAGTACTTC	CAWTAGRGGVGQYF
.	TRBV9	TRBJ1-2	.	TGTGCCAGCAGCTCCCACCCGCAGGGACTCTATGGCTACACCTTC	CASSSHPQGLYGYTF
.	TRBV6-6	TRBJ1-6	.	TGTGCCAGCAGTTCTGGCAGGGCCCGAATCCCCCTCCACTTT	CASSSGRARIPLHF